This T cell receptor beta chain appears in the sequencing data of a study of OX40 agonist ivuxolimab in advanced cancers. About the investigation overall: Ivuxolimab, which targeted the costimulatory receptor OX40 (CD134), was an agonistic, fully human IgG2 monoclonal antibody. Intravenous ivuxolimab was administered to patients every 2 weeks at six dose levels: 0.01, 0.1, 0.3, 1.5, 3 and 10 mg/kg. Of the approximately 50 patients in dose escalation, about 20 had hepatocellular carcinoma, some 15 had melanoma, 9 had renal cell carcinoma and 9 had head and neck cancer. Peripheral TCRbeta sequencing aimed to test whether ivuxolimab altered TCR sequence diversity and caused clonal T-cell expansion. A male proportion of 82.7% and a mean age of approximately 60 years, ranging from roughly 23 to 79, were recorded for the dose-escalation cohort. The paper describes the monotherapy dose-escalation part (N of about 50 patients) of the phase I trial of ivuxolimab. Partial responses were achieved by three dose-escalation patients, of whom one had hepatocellular carcinoma and two had cutaneous melanoma. Prior anti-PD-1, anti-PD-L1 or anti-CTLA-4 therapy was permitted, and 40% of dose-escalation patients had received checkpoint inhibitors. What the work shows at the level of the full study, not this receptor alone: On average, CD8+ T cells showed more expanded clones than CD4+ T cells after ivuxolimab. Antigen specificity was not determined for the clonally expanded peripheral T cells. At doses of 0.1 to 3.0 mg/kg, clonal expansion of both CD4+ and CD8+ blood T cells was observed from baseline to week 6. In partial responders in the 0.1-3.0 mg/kg groups, normalized peripheral clonal expansion was found to be among the lowest, especially among CD8+ T cells. Low levels of normalized T-cell clonal expansion were also seen in some nonresponding patients.

For sequencing of the TCRbeta CDR3 region, genomic DNA was extracted from the sorted cells. The immunoSEQ Assay was used for sequencing of TCRbeta CDR3 regions. Entries here come from immuneACCESS through TCRdb and include only in-frame sequences with V and J called. Some clones fail to appear in such tables; in the studies checked, an unresolved V gene covers under half of the shortfall, and the cause of the remainder is unknown. Across this sample there are about 70,000 clones, with about 90% seen only once. 7.6% of the sample lies in the top ten. Patients with a history of autoimmune disease or receiving systemic immunosuppression were excluded from the trial. Peripheral blood for TCR sequencing was drawn from every dose cohort at baseline, at cycle 4 day 1 and at cycle 7 day 1. The samples were drawn from a first-in-human, open-label, multicenter phase I dose-escalation trial of ivuxolimab. The trial enrolled adults with locally advanced or metastatic head and neck squamous cell, hepatocellular, melanoma or renal cell carcinoma. CD4+ and CD8+ T cells were sorted separately from peripheral blood before TCR sequencing.

Remarks on this clone: This receptor's antigen is unknown. The sample holds no much larger clone one base away, and base qualities are not on file.

CDR1 PRHDT and CDR2 FYEKMQ were looked up in the germline V gene (reference sequence). The CDR3 goes from the cysteine to the phenylalanine over 15 residues. CDR3 DNA is the only sequence kept; it has 45 bases, read in frame from the first base. V loses 4 bases at its end and J loses 4 bases; junction bases beyond the gene matches: 8. The TCR comes from an adult with an advanced solid tumor such as melanoma, head and neck, liver or kidney cancer. This specimen consisted of CD4+ or CD8+ T cells sorted from blood, obtained in a trial of the OX40 agonist ivuxolimab. This receptor chain uses TRBV13 and TRBJ1-1; 8 bases in between match TRBD1. In nucleotides, the sequence is TGTGCCAGCAGCTCCCGGACAGGGAGGAGCACTGAAGCTTTCTTT. Its product reads: CASSSRTGRSTEAFF.